This T cell receptor beta chain was captured in a study of T cell repertoires in cytomegalovirus infection. TCRdb recomputed calls from the reads with MiXCR, one row per CDR3 protein. The table has nearly 550,000 distinct CDR3 sequences, more than 15% seen once. V lost 3 bases to trimming and J lost 4 bases; unmatched junction nucleotides: 12. The V gene's germline CDR1 is DFQATT and CDR2 SNEGSKA (reference sequence). This CDR3 is 16 amino acids long. The sequence was obtained from a human donor in good health (CMV status not recorded). Some clones in this sample may be carry-over from other donors' samples. The sample was CD8+ T cells from PBMCs. The V gene is TRBV20-1, the J gene TRBJ2-7; 10 nucleotides align to TRBD2. The CDR3 DNA sequence: TGCAGTGCTAGTATGTCAGCGGCTAGCGGGAGATACGAGCAGTACTTC. Protein sequence: CSASMSAASGRYEQYF.